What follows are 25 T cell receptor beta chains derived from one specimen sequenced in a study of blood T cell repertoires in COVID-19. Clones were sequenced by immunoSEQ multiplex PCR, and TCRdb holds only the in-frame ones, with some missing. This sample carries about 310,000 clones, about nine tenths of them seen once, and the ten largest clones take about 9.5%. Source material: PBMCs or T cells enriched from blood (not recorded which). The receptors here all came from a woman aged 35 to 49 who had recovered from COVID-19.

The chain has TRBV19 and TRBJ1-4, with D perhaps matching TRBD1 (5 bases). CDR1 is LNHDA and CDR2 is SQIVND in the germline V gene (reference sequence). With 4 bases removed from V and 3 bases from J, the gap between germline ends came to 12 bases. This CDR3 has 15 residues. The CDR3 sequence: CASSTGWASNEKLFF. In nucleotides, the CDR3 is TGTGCCAGTAGTACAGGGTGGGCGTCTAATGAAAAACTGTTTTTT.

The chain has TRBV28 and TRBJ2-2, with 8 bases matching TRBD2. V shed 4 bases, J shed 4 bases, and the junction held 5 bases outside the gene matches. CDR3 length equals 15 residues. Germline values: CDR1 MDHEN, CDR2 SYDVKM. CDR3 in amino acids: CASSSRTSPTGELFF. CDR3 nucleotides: TGTGCCAGCAGTTCCCGGACTAGCCCCACCGGGGAGCTGTTTTTT.

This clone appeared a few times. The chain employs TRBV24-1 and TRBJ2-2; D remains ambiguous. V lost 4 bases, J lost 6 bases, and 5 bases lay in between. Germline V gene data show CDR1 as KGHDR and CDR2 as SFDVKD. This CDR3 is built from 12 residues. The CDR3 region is CATSDRPGELFF. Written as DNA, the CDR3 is TGTGCCACCAGTGACCGTCCCGGGGAGCTGTTTTTT.

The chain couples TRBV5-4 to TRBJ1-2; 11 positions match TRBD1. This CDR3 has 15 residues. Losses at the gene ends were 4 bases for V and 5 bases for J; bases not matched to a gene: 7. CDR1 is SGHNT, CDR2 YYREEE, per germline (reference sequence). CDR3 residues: CASSPGQGADYGYTF. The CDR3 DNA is TGTGCCAGCAGCCCCGGACAGGGGGCTGATTATGGCTACACCTTC.

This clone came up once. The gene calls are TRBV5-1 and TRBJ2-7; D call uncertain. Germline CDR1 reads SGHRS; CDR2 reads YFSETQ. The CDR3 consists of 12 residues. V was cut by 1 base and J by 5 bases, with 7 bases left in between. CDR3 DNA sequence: TGCGCCAGCAGCTTGAGTCTACACGAGCAGTACTTC. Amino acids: CASSLSLHEQYF.

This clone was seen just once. The CDR3 coding sequence is TGTGCCAGCAGCATAGGAGCGACTAGCGGTTCCTACGAGCAGTACTTC. Protein sequence: CASSIGATSGSYEQYF. The chain uses TRBV9 and TRBJ2-7; 9 bases are a match to TRBD2. The V and J ends lost 4 bases and 1 base, in that order; junction bases with no gene match: 9. The CDR3 covers 16 residues. The germline CDR1 and CDR2 sequences are SGDLS and YYNGEE.

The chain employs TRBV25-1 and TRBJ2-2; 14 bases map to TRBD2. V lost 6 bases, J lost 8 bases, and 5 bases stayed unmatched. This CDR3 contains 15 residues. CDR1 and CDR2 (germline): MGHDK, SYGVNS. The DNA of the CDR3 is TGTGCCAGCAGCCGACGGACTAGCGGGAGGGGGGAGCTGTTTTTT. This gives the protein CASSRRTSGRGELFF.

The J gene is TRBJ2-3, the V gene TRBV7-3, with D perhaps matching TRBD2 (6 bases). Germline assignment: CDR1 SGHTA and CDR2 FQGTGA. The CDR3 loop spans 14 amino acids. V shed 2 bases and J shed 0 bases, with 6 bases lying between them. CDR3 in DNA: TGTGCCAGCAGCTTACGGGGGAGCACAGATACGCAGTATTTT. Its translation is CASSLRGSTDTQYF.

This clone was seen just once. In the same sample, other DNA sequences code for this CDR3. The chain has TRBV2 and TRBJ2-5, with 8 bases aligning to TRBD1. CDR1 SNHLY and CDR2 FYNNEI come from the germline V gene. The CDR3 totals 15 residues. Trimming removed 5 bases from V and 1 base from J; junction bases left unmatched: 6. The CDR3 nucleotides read TGTGCCAGCAGTCCTGACAGGGGATTCCAAGAGACCCAGTACTTC. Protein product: CASSPDRGFQETQYF.

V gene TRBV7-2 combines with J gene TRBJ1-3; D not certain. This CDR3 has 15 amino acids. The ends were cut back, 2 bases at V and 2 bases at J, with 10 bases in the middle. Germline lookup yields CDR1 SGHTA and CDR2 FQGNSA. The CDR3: CASSLLMVAGNTIYF. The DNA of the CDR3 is TGTGCCAGCAGCTTATTAATGGTAGCTGGAAACACCATATATTTT.

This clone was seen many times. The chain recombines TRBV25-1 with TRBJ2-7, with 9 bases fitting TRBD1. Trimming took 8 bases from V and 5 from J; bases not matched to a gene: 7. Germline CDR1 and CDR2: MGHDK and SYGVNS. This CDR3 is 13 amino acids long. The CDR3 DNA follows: TGTGCCAGCGGGGGACAGGGTAATGACGAGCAGTACTTC. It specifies CASGGQGNDEQYF.

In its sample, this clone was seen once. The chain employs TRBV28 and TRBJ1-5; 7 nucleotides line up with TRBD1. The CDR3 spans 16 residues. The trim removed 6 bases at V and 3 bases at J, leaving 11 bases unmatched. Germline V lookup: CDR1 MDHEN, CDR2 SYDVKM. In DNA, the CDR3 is TGTGCCAGCAGCCCCGGGACAGTGGGGATCAATCAGCCCCAGCATTTT. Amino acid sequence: CASSPGTVGINQPQHF.

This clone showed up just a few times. The CDR3 protein is CASSRARGGVTTNEKLFF. Here the CDR3 DNA reads TGTGCCAGCAGTCGAGCCCGCGGGGGAGTTACAACTAATGAAAAACTGTTTTTT. The chain combines TRBV27 with TRBJ1-4; tentative D call: TRBD1 (5 bases). Per germline, CDR1 MNHEY and CDR2 SMNVEV (reference sequence). The CDR3 is 18 amino acids. Trimming stripped 5 bases from V and 0 bases from J, with 19 bases between. Supplemented by reference TRBV27 and TRBJ1-4, the full variable domain reads EAQVTQNPRYLITVTGKKLTVTCSQNMNHEYMSWYRQDPGLGLRQIYYSMNVEVTDKGDVPEGYKVSRKEKRNFPLILESPSPNQTSLYFCASSRARGGVTTNEKLFFGSGTQLSVL.

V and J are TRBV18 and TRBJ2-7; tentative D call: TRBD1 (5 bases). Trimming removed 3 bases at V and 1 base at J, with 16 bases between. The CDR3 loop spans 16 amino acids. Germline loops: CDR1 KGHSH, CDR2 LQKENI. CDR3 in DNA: TGTGCCAGCTCACCCCGAGGCGCGGACAATTCCTACGAGCAGTACTTC. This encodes CASSPRGADNSYEQYF. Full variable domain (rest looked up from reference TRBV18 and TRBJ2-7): NAGVMQNPRHLVRRRGQEARLRCSPMKGHSHVYWYRQLPEEGLKFMVYLQKENIIDESGMPKERFSAEFPKEGPSILRIQQVVRGDSAAYFCASSPRGADNSYEQYFGPGTRLTVT.

The CDR3 bases are TGTGCCAGCAGTTACACCGGGACACTTTCTGGCTACACCTTC. Residues: CASSYTGTLSGYTF. The chain carries TRBV6-5 and TRBJ1-2; D possibly corresponds to TRBD1 (6 bases). The germline V and J ends were trimmed by 2 bases and 7 bases, with 14 bases remaining between them. The CDR3 length is 14 residues. Germline assignment: CDR1 MNHEY and CDR2 SVGAGI.

The chain's CDR3 is CASSPPTGEAGELFF. The CDR3 DNA follows: TGTGCCAGCAGTCCACCGACAGGGGAGGCCGGGGAGCTGTTTTTT. The V gene is TRBV6-2 or TRBV6-3, the J gene TRBJ2-2, with 8 bases that match TRBD1. This CDR3 comprises 15 residues. J lost 6 bases, V lost 5 bases, and 8 bases had no gene match. The germline V gene has CDR1 MNHEY and CDR2 SVGEGT.

The CDR3 DNA follows: TGTGCCTGGAGTGTGGACTACACAGATACGCAGTATTTT. Its translation is CAWSVDYTDTQYF. The V gene is TRBV30, the J gene TRBJ2-3; tentative D call: TRBD2 (6 bases). V was clipped by 0 bases and J by 2 bases, with 6 bases between them. The CDR3 spans 13 residues. Germline lookup yields CDR1 GTSNPN and CDR2 SVGIG (reference sequence).

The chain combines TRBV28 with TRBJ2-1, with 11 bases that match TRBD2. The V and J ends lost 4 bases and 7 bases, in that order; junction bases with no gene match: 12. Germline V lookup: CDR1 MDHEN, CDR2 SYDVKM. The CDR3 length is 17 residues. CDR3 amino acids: CASSSLISGGARNEQFF. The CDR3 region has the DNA TGTGCCAGCAGTTCCCTCATTAGCGGGGGGGCTAGGAATGAGCAGTTCTTC.

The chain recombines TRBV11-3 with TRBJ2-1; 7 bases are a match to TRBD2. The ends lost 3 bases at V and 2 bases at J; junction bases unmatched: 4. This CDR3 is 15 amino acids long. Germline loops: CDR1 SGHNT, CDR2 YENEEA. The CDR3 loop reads CASSFRDYPYNEQFF. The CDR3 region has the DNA TGTGCCAGCAGCTTCCGGGACTACCCCTACAATGAGCAGTTCTTC. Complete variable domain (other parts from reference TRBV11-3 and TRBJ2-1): EAGVVQSPRYKIIEKKQPVAFWCNPISGHNTLYWYLQNLGQGPELLIRYENEEAVDDSQLPKDRFSAERLKGVDSTLKIQPAELGDSAVYLCASSFRDYPYNEQFFGPGTRLTVL.

The CDR3 nucleotides are TGTGCCAGCCGGGGAAGGCAAGAGACCCAGTACTTC. Protein product: CASRGRQETQYF. The rearrangement links TRBV2 to TRBJ2-5, with D perhaps matching TRBD2 (5 bases). CDR1 is SNHLY and CDR2 is FYNNEI in the germline V gene. V dropped 8 bases and J dropped 2 bases, with 9 bases sitting between them. The CDR3 covers 12 residues.

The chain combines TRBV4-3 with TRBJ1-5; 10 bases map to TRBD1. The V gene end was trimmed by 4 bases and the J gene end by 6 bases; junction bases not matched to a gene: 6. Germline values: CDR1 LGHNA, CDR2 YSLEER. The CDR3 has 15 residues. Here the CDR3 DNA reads TGCGCCAGCAGCCTCGGGACAGGGGAGGTTCAGCCCCAGCATTTT. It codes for CASSLGTGEVQPQHF.

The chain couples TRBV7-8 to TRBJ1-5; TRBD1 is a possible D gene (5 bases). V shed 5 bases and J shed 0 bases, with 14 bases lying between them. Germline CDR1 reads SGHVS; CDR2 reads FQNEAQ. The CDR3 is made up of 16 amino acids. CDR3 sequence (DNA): TGTGCCAGCAGCCCGACGGGGGTCTATAGCAATCAGCCCCAGCATTTT. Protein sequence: CASSPTGVYSNQPQHF.

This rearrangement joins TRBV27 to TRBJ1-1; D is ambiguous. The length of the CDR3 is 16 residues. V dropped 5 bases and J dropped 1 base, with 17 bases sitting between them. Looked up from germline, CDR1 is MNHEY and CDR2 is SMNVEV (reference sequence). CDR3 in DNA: TGTGCCAGCAGTAAAACCATGGGCCGGAAGAACACTGAAGCTTTCTTT. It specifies CASSKTMGRKNTEAFF.

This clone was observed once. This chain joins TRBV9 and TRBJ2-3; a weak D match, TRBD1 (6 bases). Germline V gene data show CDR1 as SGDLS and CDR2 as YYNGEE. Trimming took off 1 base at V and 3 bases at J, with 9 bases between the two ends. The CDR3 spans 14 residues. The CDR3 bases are TGTGCCAGCAGCGTACAGGGGCCAACAGATACGCAGTATTTT. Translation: CASSVQGPTDTQYF.

The CDR3 here is CASSPDTGTSGRASQYEQYF. CDR3 bases: TGTGCCAGCAGCCCGGACACCGGGACTAGCGGGAGGGCCAGTCAGTACGAGCAGTACTTC. The gene calls are TRBV9 and TRBJ2-7; the match to TRBD2 covers 16 bases. The ends lost 4 bases at V and 4 bases at J; junction bases unmatched: 17. This CDR3 comprises 20 residues. The V gene's germline CDR1 is SGDLS and CDR2 YYNGEE.